These 21 T cell receptor beta chains share one sample of origin, sequenced in a study of blood T cells in healthy people across ages. With a J-beta primer mix and a sample-barcoded 5' primer, a second PCR ran about 6 to 11 cycles. A single record per CDR3 protein comes from TCRdb applying MiXCR to the 5' RACE reads. The sample includes over 550,000 distinct CDR3 sequences, about 30% of them seen just once. Sequences were obtained from blood. These receptors originate from a woman aged 80 or over in good health.

There are many counts of this clonotype. CDR3 region: CSARDEVVIAKNIQYF. Here the CDR3 DNA reads TGCAGTGCTAGAGACGAAGTCGTGATAGCCAAAAACATTCAGTACTTC. This chain uses TRBV20-1 with TRBJ2-4; D unclear. The V end lost 0 bases, the J end lost 0 bases, and 12 bases lay between the germline ends. Germline assignment: CDR1 DFQATT and CDR2 SNEGSKA (reference sequence). This CDR3 has 16 residues.

There are a few counts of this clonotype. The chain combines TRBV19 with TRBJ2-5; D remains unclear. The germline gives CDR1 LNHDA, CDR2 SQIVND (reference sequence). CDR3 length: 14 amino acids. The V and J ends lost 1 base and 4 bases respectively, with 10 bases between them. The CDR3 region is CASSIALVGETQYF. DNA of the CDR3: TGTGCCAGTAGTATAGCCCTCGTCGGAGAGACCCAGTACTTC.

This clonotype appeared many times. The genes are TRBV6-2 or TRBV6-3 and TRBJ2-7, with D hard to call. The CDR3 is 13 amino acids. Trimming took 4 bases from V and 4 from J, leaving 11 bases between them. Germline values: CDR1 MNHEY, CDR2 SVGEGT. The CDR3 protein is CASSFLQNYEQYF. The CDR3 bases are TGTGCCAGCAGTTTTTTACAGAATTACGAGCAGTACTTC.

This clonotype was detected only a few times. This chain connects TRBV4-2 to TRBJ1-4, with D possibly matching TRBD1 (6 bases). The CDR3 consists of 19 residues. Germline loops: CDR1 LGHNA, CDR2 YNFKEQ. The germline V and J ends were trimmed by 0 bases and 0 bases, with 17 bases remaining between them. The CDR3 region has the DNA TGTGCCAGCAGCCAAGATCTCGGCAGGGGCCTTGCAACTAATGAAAAACTGTTTTTT. The encoded protein is CASSQDLGRGLATNEKLFF.

This clonotype appeared many times. The V and J genes are TRBV20-1 and TRBJ2-3; a weak D match, TRBD2 (7 bases). The CDR3 is made up of 15 amino acids. Germline V gene lookup returns CDR1 DFQATT and CDR2 SNEGSKA (reference sequence). The V gene lost 3 bases and the J gene lost 6 bases, with 19 bases spanning the gap. CDR3 nucleotide sequence: TGCAGTGCTAGTCTCCAGGGAGGGGGGAGGGATACGCAGTATTTT. Its protein product is CSASLQGGGRDTQYF.

The J gene is TRBJ1-1, the V gene TRBV30, with TRBD1 as a possible D gene (5 bases). Germline CDR1 is GTSNPN and CDR2 is SVGIG (reference sequence). The V end was cut by 3 bases, the J end by 0 bases, with 11 bases between. The CDR3 contains 14 residues. This chain's CDR3 is CAWRWGTVNTEAFF. CDR3 nucleotides: TGTGCCTGGAGGTGGGGGACGGTGAACACTGAAGCTTTCTTT.

The V and J genes are TRBV2 and TRBJ2-4, with 11 nucleotides matching TRBD2. The CDR3 extends over 14 amino acids. With 5 bases clipped from V and 13 bases from J, the junction kept 10 bases outside the gene matches. CDR1 is SNHLY and CDR2 is FYNNEI in the germline V gene. The CDR3 sequence is CASSSSGGLDEQYF. CDR3 bases: TGTGCCAGCAGTTCTAGCGGGGGGTTGGATGAGCAGTACTTC.

This sequence joins TRBV5-5 and TRBJ1-6; a possible D gene is TRBD1 (6 bases). The V gene lost 2 bases and the J gene lost 6 bases, with 12 bases spanning the gap. The CDR3 totals 15 residues. Germline CDR1 is SGHKS and CDR2 is YYEKEE (reference sequence). This CDR3 reads CASSFFRGANSPLHF. In DNA, the CDR3 is TGTGCCAGCAGCTTCTTCAGGGGAGCTAATTCACCCCTCCACTTT.

A few counts support this clonotype. This may come from a read error, since a much larger clone is one base off. V gene TRBV5-1 combines with J gene TRBJ2-7; 9 nucleotides align to TRBD1. Per germline, CDR1 SGHRS and CDR2 YFSETQ. V lost 4 bases and J lost 6; bases outside the gene matches: 17. This CDR3 has 17 residues. CDR3 DNA: TGCGCCAGCAGCAAGGAACCCCCGGGACAGGGCAGCGGCGAGCAGTACTTC. Protein product: CASSKEPPGQGSGEQYF.

With regard to this clonotype: A much larger clonotype is one base distant, so this may be a read error. The V gene is TRBV7-2, the J gene TRBJ1-2, with TRBD1 as a possible D gene (6 bases). CDR1 is SGHTA, CDR2 FQGNSA, per germline. This CDR3 comprises 14 residues. CDR3 bases: TGTGCCTGCAGCCCTGGAGGGGGGGACTATGGCTACACCTTC. Amino acid sequence: CACSPGGGDYGYTF.

This sequence joins TRBV5-1 and TRBJ2-5; D perhaps matches TRBD1 (6 bases). Trimming removed 0 bases from V and 3 bases from J, with 12 bases in between. The germline V gene encodes CDR1 SGHRS and CDR2 YFSETQ. The CDR3 runs 15 residues. The CDR3 protein is CASSLGGQTKETQYF. The CDR3 bases are TGCGCCAGCAGCTTGGGAGGACAGACAAAAGAGACCCAGTACTTC. The variable domain in full, completed from reference TRBV5-1 and TRBJ2-5, reads KAGVTQTPRYLIKTRGQQVTLSCSPISGHRSVSWYQQTPGQGLQFLFEYFSETQRNKGNFPGRFSGRQFSNSRSEMNVSTLELGDSALYLCASSLGGQTKETQYFGPGTRLLVL.

This clonotype was seen at least ten times. J is TRBJ1-2 and V is TRBV9, with D uncertain. CDR1 and CDR2 (germline): SGDLS, YYNGEE. CDR3 length: 15 residues. V lost 3 bases and J 3 bases, leaving 15 bases between the germline ends. In DNA form, the CDR3 reads TGTGCCAGCAGCGGAGGTCGCCGCTTGCACTATGGCTACACCTTC. It is translated as CASSGGRRLHYGYTF.

The table lists this clonotype with many counts. The chain uses TRBV20-1 and TRBJ1-2; D call uncertain. The V end was cut by 7 bases, the J end by 4 bases, with 16 bases between. The CDR3 totals 13 residues. CDR1 is DFQATT, CDR2 SNEGSKA, per germline (reference sequence). CDR3 DNA sequence: TGCAGTGTCGGCGGAACAGACTCCTATGGCTACACCTTC. Amino acid sequence: CSVGGTDSYGYTF.

The table lists this clonotype with a few counts. The rearrangement links TRBV6-5 to TRBJ2-2, with 8 bases matching TRBD1. V lost 5 bases, J lost 5 bases, and 10 bases stayed unmatched. Germline V lookup: CDR1 MNHEY, CDR2 SVGAGI. The CDR3 has 16 amino acids. The CDR3 nucleotides are TGTGCCAGCAGTCCTTGGACAGGGCTCATGACCGGGGAGCTGTTTTTT. Protein product: CASSPWTGLMTGELFF.

This chain uses TRBV5-1 with TRBJ1-1; D call uncertain. Trimming left V 1 base short and J 3 bases short, with 16 bases between. The CDR3 length is 16 residues. Germline CDR1 is SGHRS and CDR2 is YFSETQ. The DNA for the CDR3 is TGCGCCAGCAGCTTGAGTAGCGCGGGGAGGGACACTGAAGCTTTCTTT. This translates into CASSLSSAGRDTEAFF.

The sample holds a few counts of this clonotype. The genes are TRBV5-6 and TRBJ1-1; no firm D call. The ends were cut back, 0 bases at V and 7 bases at J, with 10 bases in the middle. Germline V gene sequence: CDR1 SGHDT, CDR2 YYEEEE. The CDR3 runs 13 residues. The CDR3 here is CASSLGSSLEAFF. CDR3 nucleotides: TGTGCCAGCAGCTTGGGAAGCAGCCTTGAAGCTTTCTTT.

This clonotype was seen more than once but under ten times. This sequence may be a read error, since a much larger clone differs from it by one base. This chain joins TRBV9 and TRBJ2-5; D tentatively reads TRBD1 or TRBD2 (6 bases each). Germline-derived CDR1 and CDR2 are SGDLS and YYNGEE. The CDR3 loop spans 13 amino acids. V gave up 0 bases and J gave up 11 bases, with 14 bases separating them. The CDR3, as DNA: TGTGCCAGCAGCGTAGGAGGGGGGACTGAACAGTACTTC. Translated: CASSVGGGTEQYF.

There are many counts of this clonotype. It may be a read error: a sequence one base away is much more abundant. The V call is TRBV7-2, the J call TRBJ2-7; a weak D match, TRBD2 (5 bases). CDR1 is SGHTA and CDR2 is FQGNSA in the germline V gene. The CDR3 runs 14 residues. The V and J ends lost 5 bases and 7 bases respectively, with 18 bases between them. The CDR3 spells CASSPGPSSNEQYF. CDR3 DNA sequence: TGTGCCAGCAGCCCCGGGCCTAGCAGCAATGAGCAGTACTTC.

To note about this clonotype: A much larger clonotype is one base distant, so this may be a read error. The gene calls are TRBV20-1 and TRBJ1-2; D gene unclear. The V gene's germline CDR1 is DFQATT and CDR2 SNEGSKA (reference sequence). Trimming took off 8 bases at V and 2 bases at J, with 15 bases between the two ends. The CDR3 consists of 13 residues. The CDR3 loop is CSTLSTRNYGYTF. In DNA, the CDR3 is TGCAGTACCCTGTCAACTCGAAACTATGGCTACACCTTC.

This clonotype was observed many times. The chain combines TRBV20-1 with TRBJ2-3; no reliable D call. Germline V gene sequence: CDR1 DFQATT, CDR2 SNEGSKA (reference sequence). The CDR3 runs to 14 residues. Trimming removed 3 bases from V and 2 bases from J, with 12 bases in between. The CDR3 here is CSARGRRYTDTQYF. DNA of the CDR3: TGCAGTGCTAGGGGCAGGAGATACACAGATACGCAGTATTTT.

The table lists this clonotype with many counts. This sequence joins TRBV5-1 and TRBJ1-2; maybe TRBD1 (5 bases). Germline CDR1 reads SGHRS; CDR2 reads YFSETQ. CDR3 length equals 16 residues. The V end lost 1 base, the J end lost 1 base, and 14 bases lay between the germline ends. Here the CDR3 DNA reads TGCGCCAGCAGCTTGAAAACTCAGGGAGGTAACTATGGCTACACCTTC. Protein product: CASSLKTQGGNYGYTF.